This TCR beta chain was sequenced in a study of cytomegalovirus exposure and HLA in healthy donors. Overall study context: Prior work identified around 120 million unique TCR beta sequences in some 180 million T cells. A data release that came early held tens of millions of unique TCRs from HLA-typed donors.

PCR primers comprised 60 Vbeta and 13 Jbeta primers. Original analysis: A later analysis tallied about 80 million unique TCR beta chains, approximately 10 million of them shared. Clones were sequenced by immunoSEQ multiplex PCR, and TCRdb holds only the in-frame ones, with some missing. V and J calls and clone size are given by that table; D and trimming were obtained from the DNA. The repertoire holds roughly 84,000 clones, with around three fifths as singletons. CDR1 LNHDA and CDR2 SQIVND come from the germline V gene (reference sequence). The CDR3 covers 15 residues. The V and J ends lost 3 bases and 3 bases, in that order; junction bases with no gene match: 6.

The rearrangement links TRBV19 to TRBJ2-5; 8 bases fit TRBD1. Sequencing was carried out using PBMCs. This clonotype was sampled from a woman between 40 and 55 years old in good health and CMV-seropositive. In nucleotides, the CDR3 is TGTGCCAGTAGTATTGGGCAGGGGGCGGAAGAGACCCAGTACTTC. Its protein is CASSIGQGAEETQYF.